This T cell receptor beta chain derives from a study of CD8 T cells in ankylosing spondylitis. General study findings and limits: Blood from ankylosing spondylitis patients appeared to carry a characteristic roughly eight-variant TCR beta motif. Disease-linked clones bore a CD8+ phenotype, appearing relatively rarely in peripheral blood. There was reportedly significant enrichment of clones that were disease-linked in matched ankylosing spondylitis synovial fluid.

The V end was cut by 5 bases, the J end by 5 bases, with 18 bases between. CDR3 length equals 16 residues. Germline V gene sequence: CDR1 SGHTA, CDR2 FQGNSA. Generation of TCR beta libraries employed quantitative 5'-RACE incorporating molecular barcodes. TCRdb re-called the 5' RACE reads through MiXCR, storing one row per CDR3 protein. Of 35,000 to 45,000 distinct CDR3 sequences listed, 9.5% to 12% are singletons. This clonotype was seen at least ten times. Its target is unknown. The sample was blood, either unsorted or a sorted T cell fraction (not recorded which). This sequence originates from a male donor with ankylosing spondylitis or in good health (not recorded which). The gene calls are TRBV7-2 and TRBJ2-2; possible D gene TRBD2, 7 bases. CDR3 sequence (DNA): TGTGCCAGCAGCCCTGTGGGGGGGCAAGTTACCGGGGAGCTGTTTTTT. Its protein is CASSPVGGQVTGELFF.